This entry lists 25 T cell receptor beta chains sequenced from one sample in a study of OX40 agonist ivuxolimab in advanced cancers. Assay used: immunoSEQ multiplex PCR; TCRdb lists only in-frame clones, some missing. The table has tens of thousands of clones, around 80% seen once; the top ten hold roughly 1.8%. Specimen: CD4+ or CD8+ T cells sorted from blood, collected in a trial of the OX40 agonist ivuxolimab. The origin of the receptors is an adult with an advanced solid tumor such as melanoma, head and neck, liver or kidney cancer.

This clone was seen only once. This chain links TRBV7-2 with TRBJ2-7; 9 bases line up with TRBD1. The J segment lost 3 bases and the V segment lost 3 bases, leaving 9 bases of the junction unmatched. Looked up from germline, CDR1 is SGHTA and CDR2 is FQGNSA. The length of the CDR3 is 16 residues. The CDR3 is CASSFYAQGAIYEQYF. In nucleotides, the CDR3 is TGTGCCAGCAGCTTCTATGCACAGGGGGCTATCTACGAGCAGTACTTC.

This clone was recorded only once. J is TRBJ2-5 and V is TRBV6-5; no reliable D call. CDR1 is MNHEY and CDR2 is SVGAGI in the germline V gene. The CDR3 is 12 residues long. Trimming removed 10 bases from V and 0 bases from J, with 9 bases in between. The CDR3 protein is CATSRDQETQYF. Here the CDR3 DNA reads TGTGCCACCTCCCGGGACCAAGAGACCCAGTACTTC.

This clone was seen just once. CDR3 DNA sequence: TGTGCCAGTAAGACTAGCGGTAACACCGGGGAGCTGTTTTTT. This gives the protein CASKTSGNTGELFF. This rearrangement joins TRBV19 to TRBJ2-2; 9 bases align to TRBD2. Trimming took 7 bases from V and 2 from J; bases not matched to a gene: 2. This CDR3 region has 14 residues. Germline loops: CDR1 LNHDA, CDR2 SQIVND (reference sequence).

The chain uses TRBV5-6 and TRBJ1-4; weak D call: TRBD1 (5 bases). From germline, CDR1 is SGHDT and CDR2 YYEEEE. Trimming stripped 5 bases from V and 5 bases from J, with 13 bases between. This CDR3 comprises 14 residues. The DNA of the CDR3 is TGTGCCAGCAGGGGACGTAAGTCCAATGAAAAACTGTTTTTT. Its protein product is CASRGRKSNEKLFF.

This chain uses TRBV28 with TRBJ2-5, with TRBD2 matching over 9 bases. The J call is uncertain, as TRBJ2-7 better fits the DNA end. The CDR3 has 14 residues. Germline-derived CDR1 and CDR2 are MDHEN and SYDVKM. This CDR3 is CASRPSGESYEQYF. The DNA for the CDR3 is TGTGCCAGCAGACCTAGCGGGGAGTCCTACGAGCAGTACTTC.

V gene TRBV20-1 combines with J gene TRBJ1-3; D is undetermined. Germline V CDR1 and CDR2: DFQATT, SNEGSKA (reference sequence). V gave up 5 bases and J gave up 0 bases, with 2 bases separating them. The CDR3 has 11 residues. The CDR3 region has the DNA TGCAGTGCTTCCTCTGGAAACACCATATATTTT. Its translation: CSASSGNTIYF.

The chain recombines TRBV19 with TRBJ2-2; no definite D call. V shed 6 bases and J shed 0 bases, with 8 bases lying between them. The CDR3 totals 14 residues. From germline, CDR1 is LNHDA and CDR2 SQIVND (reference sequence). The CDR3 spells CASSLGANTGELFF. The CDR3 bases are TGTGCCAGTAGCCTGGGCGCGAACACCGGGGAGCTGTTTTTT.

This rearrangement joins TRBV9 to TRBJ2-3; TRBD2 matches 8 bases. V shed 0 bases, J shed 2 bases, and the junction held 5 bases outside the gene matches. The V gene's germline CDR1 is SGDLS and CDR2 YYNGEE. The CDR3 has 16 residues. CDR3 loop: CASSVGLAGTTDTQYF. The CDR3 DNA follows: TGTGCCAGCAGCGTAGGGCTAGCGGGTACCACAGATACGCAGTATTTT.

This clone appeared once. J is TRBJ1-3 and V is TRBV28; D uncertain. The ends were cut back, 1 base at V and 0 bases at J, with 13 bases in the middle. Germline V gene sequence: CDR1 MDHEN, CDR2 SYDVKM. The CDR3 contains 17 residues. The CDR3 DNA reads as TGTGCCAGCAGTTTATTTGGAGGGTACCACTCTGGAAACACCATATATTTT. Residues: CASSLFGGYHSGNTIYF.

The J gene is TRBJ2-3, the V gene TRBV5-4, with 10 bases that match TRBD2. This CDR3 contains 15 residues. Per the germline V gene, CDR1 is SGHNT and CDR2 is YYREEE (reference sequence). V was pared by 5 bases and J by 6 bases, with 9 bases of the junction left unmatched. CDR3 DNA sequence: TGTGCCAGCAGTTCGCAGCGGGGGGGGTTGGATACGCAGTATTTT. Translating gives CASSSQRGGLDTQYF. Full variable domain (remainder filled in from reference TRBV5-4 and TRBJ2-3): ETGVTQSPTHLIKTRGQQVTLRCSSQSGHNTVSWYQQALGQGPQFIFQYYREEENGRGNFPPRFSGLQFPNYSSELNVNALELDDSALYLCASSSQRGGLDTQYFGPGTRLTVL.

This rearrangement joins TRBV27 to TRBJ2-5; the match to TRBD2 covers 9 bases. Germline V gene data show CDR1 as MNHEY and CDR2 as SMNVEV (reference sequence). J gave up 2 bases and V 4 bases, and 5 bases lay outside the gene matches. The CDR3 contains 15 residues. The CDR3 region has the DNA TGTGCCAGCAGTTATATGGCGGGGGGGCAAGAGACCCAGTACTTC. Translation: CASSYMAGGQETQYF.

This chain connects TRBV11-2 to TRBJ1-3; a possible D gene is TRBD1 (5 bases). Germline loops: CDR1 SGHAT, CDR2 FQNNGV. V lost 3 bases and J 0 bases, leaving 15 bases between the germline ends. The CDR3 is 17 residues long. The CDR3 DNA is TGTGCCAGCAGCTTCAGCGGGGGGTCCCACTCTGGAAACACCATATATTTT. Its protein is CASSFSGGSHSGNTIYF.

The chain combines TRBV20-1 with TRBJ1-1; no clear D gene. V shed 5 bases and J shed 0 bases, with 4 bases lying between them. The germline CDR1 and CDR2 sequences are DFQATT and SNEGSKA (reference sequence). The CDR3 loop spans 11 amino acids. The CDR3 here is CSAGVNTEAFF. CDR3 DNA: TGCAGTGCTGGGGTGAACACTGAAGCTTTCTTT.

Note on this clone: This same CDR3 is encoded by further DNA sequences in the sample. This chain links TRBV28 with TRBJ1-1; D perhaps matches TRBD1 (5 bases). Germline lookup yields CDR1 MDHEN and CDR2 SYDVKM. Trimming left V 3 bases short and J 4 bases short, with 18 bases between. The CDR3 consists of 16 residues. Written as DNA, the CDR3 is TGTGCCAGCAGTTTGTCCGGACAACCGTCGGGCACTGAAGCTTTCTTT. Its protein product is CASSLSGQPSGTEAFF. The full variable domain, in which reference TRBV28 and TRBJ1-1 provide the parts outside the CDR3, is DVKVTQSSRYLVKRTGEKVFLECVQDMDHENMFWYRQDPGLGLRLIYFSYDVKMKEKGDIPEGYSVSREKKERFSLILESASTNQTSMYLCASSLSGQPSGTEAFFGQGTRLTVV.

In its sample, this clone was seen once. This chain links TRBV28 with TRBJ1-4, with D possibly TRBD1 on 5 matching bases. The germline gives CDR1 MDHEN, CDR2 SYDVKM. Trimming pared 3 bases from V and 1 base from J, leaving 9 bases between. The CDR3 runs 15 residues. Here the CDR3 reads CASSFAGGTNEKLFF. The CDR3 DNA reads TGTGCCAGCAGTTTTGCGGGGGGAACTAATGAAAAACTGTTTTTT.

The CDR3 spells CASSGTSTNNEQFF. Written as DNA, the CDR3 is TGCGCCAGCAGTGGGACTAGCACCAACAATGAGCAGTTCTTC. V is TRBV10-1 and J is TRBJ2-1, with 8 bases matching TRBD2. Trimming took 4 bases from V and 5 from J; bases not matched to a gene: 4. CDR3 length: 14 residues. Germline CDR1 and CDR2: WNHNN and SYGVQD (reference sequence).

The chain joins TRBV5-1 to TRBJ2-6, with D perhaps TRBD1 or TRBD2 (5 bases each). Germline CDR1 reads SGHRS; CDR2 reads YFSETQ. V lost 4 bases, J lost 3 bases, and 8 bases lay in between. CDR3 length equals 14 residues. Written as DNA, the CDR3 is TGCGCCAGCAGCGAGGGGAATGGGGCCAACGTCCTGACTTTC. It specifies CASSEGNGANVLTF. Full variable domain (outside the CDR3, taken from reference TRBV5-1 and TRBJ2-6): KAGVTQTPRYLIKTRGQQVTLSCSPISGHRSVSWYQQTPGQGLQFLFEYFSETQRNKGNFPGRFSGRQFSNSRSEMNVSTLELGDSALYLCASSEGNGANVLTFGAGSRLTVL.

With regard to this clone: Its ends do not fully match the called genes, so a read error is possible. This chain connects TRBV6-1 to TRBJ1-2; D is uncertain. The CDR3 covers 14 residues. Per the germline V gene, CDR1 is MNHNS and CDR2 is SASEGT. In nucleotides, the CDR3 is TGTGCCAGCAGTGTATCAACGGGTAACGATGGCTACACCTTC. This encodes CASSVSTGNDGYTF.

This chain connects TRBV4-1 to TRBJ2-1; TRBD2 is a possible D gene (6 bases). The germline gives CDR1 MGHRA, CDR2 YSYEKL. V was trimmed by 3 bases and J by 7 bases, leaving 13 bases between them. CDR3 length: 14 amino acids. CDR3 sequence reads: CASSQEGRRNEQFF. Written as DNA, the CDR3 is TGCGCCAGCAGCCAGGAGGGGCGGAGGAATGAGCAGTTCTTC.

The genes are TRBV5-4 and TRBJ2-5, with a weak D call TRBD1 (6 bases). V lost 4 bases to trimming and J lost 2 bases, with 15 bases between them. Germline CDR1 is SGHNT and CDR2 is YYREEE (reference sequence). This CDR3 contains 15 residues. CDR3 nucleotide sequence: TGTGCCAGCAGCCCGGACAGCCAACTTCAAGAGACCCAGTACTTC. The encoded protein is CASSPDSQLQETQYF.

This chain links TRBV18 with TRBJ1-4; D is perhaps TRBD1 (5 bases). This CDR3 is built from 14 residues. Germline V gene sequence: CDR1 KGHSH, CDR2 LQKENI. The V end lost 5 bases, the J end lost 3 bases, and 10 bases lay between the germline ends. The CDR3 here is CASSSRGANEKLFF. As DNA, the CDR3 is TGTGCCAGCTCATCAAGAGGGGCTAATGAAAAACTGTTTTTT.

The chain carries TRBV5-1 and TRBJ1-4; 7 bases map to TRBD1. Per germline, CDR1 SGHRS and CDR2 YFSETQ. This CDR3 spans 16 amino acids. V shed 0 bases and J 6 bases; nucleotides not matched to a gene: 8. The CDR3 protein is CASSLARDSWDEKLFF. For the CDR3, the DNA is TGCGCCAGCAGCTTGGCAAGGGACAGTTGGGATGAAAAACTGTTTTTT. Using reference TRBV5-1 and TRBJ1-4 for the parts outside the CDR3, the full variable domain is KAGVTQTPRYLIKTRGQQVTLSCSPISGHRSVSWYQQTPGQGLQFLFEYFSETQRNKGNFPGRFSGRQFSNSRSEMNVSTLELGDSALYLCASSLARDSWDEKLFFGSGTQLSVL.

The rearrangement joins TRBV4-3 to TRBJ2-1, with TRBD2 matching over 8 bases. From germline, CDR1 is LGHNA and CDR2 YSLEER. The CDR3 totals 14 residues. The V and J ends lost 1 base and 5 bases, in that order; junction bases with no gene match: 1. CDR3 region: CASSQAGGDNEQFF. DNA of the CDR3: TGCGCCAGCAGCCAAGCCGGGGGGGACAATGAGCAGTTCTTC.

This clone has just a few counts. CDR3 sequence: CASSPRTSSLGTGELFF. The CDR3 DNA follows: TGTGCCAGCAGTCCGCGGACTAGTTCCTTGGGCACCGGGGAGCTGTTTTTT. The V and J genes are TRBV27 and TRBJ2-2, with TRBD2 matching over 7 bases. Trimming took 5 bases from V and 4 from J; bases not matched to a gene: 13. The germline gives CDR1 MNHEY, CDR2 SMNVEV (reference sequence). The CDR3 has 17 residues.

CDR3 sequence reads: CAWNGGGAHTQYF. CDR3 DNA sequence: TGTGCCTGGAACGGCGGGGGAGCGCATACGCAGTATTTT. The V and J genes are TRBV30 and TRBJ2-3, with 7 bases that match TRBD2. Germline-derived CDR1 and CDR2 are GTSNPN and SVGIG (reference sequence). The CDR3 sequence is 13 residues long. The ends lost 4 bases at V and 7 bases at J; junction bases unmatched: 8.